The 10 T cell receptor beta chains below come from one sample, sequenced in a study of blood T cells in healthy people across ages. Using a J-beta primer mix together with a sample-barcoded 5' primer, a second PCR was run for roughly 6 to 11 cycles. In TCRdb, the 5' RACE reads were re-called with MiXCR into one record per CDR3 protein. The table shows 1.5 million to 2 million distinct CDR3 sequences, with around half occurring only once. The sample consisted of blood. The receptors derive from a woman aged 40 to 50 in good health.

The chain has TRBV2 and TRBJ2-4; tentative D call: TRBD2 (6 bases). Trimming removed 4 bases at V and 0 bases at J, with 16 bases between. The CDR3 has 17 amino acids. Germline lookup yields CDR1 SNHLY and CDR2 FYNNEI. The CDR3 region is CASSVASGLLAKNIQYF. In DNA form, the CDR3 reads TGTGCCAGCAGTGTCGCCTCGGGACTTCTAGCCAAAAACATTCAGTACTTC.

The chain links TRBV5-6 to TRBJ2-3; a possible D gene is TRBD1 (5 bases). Germline CDR1 SGHDT, CDR2 YYEEEE. This CDR3 spans 13 amino acids. Trimming shortened V by 3 bases and J by 3 bases, and 8 bases separated the two germline ends. The DNA for the CDR3 is TGTGCCAGCAGCTGGGGCCGAACAGATACGCAGTATTTT. This encodes CASSWGRTDTQYF.

This chain uses TRBV2 with TRBJ2-1; 8 bases align to TRBD1. V trimming: 10 bases; J trimming: 7 bases; junction bases outside the gene matches: 6. Per germline, CDR1 SNHLY and CDR2 FYNNEI. The CDR3 covers 12 residues. CDR3 DNA sequence: TGTGCCAAAAGACAGGGGAGGAATGAGCAGTTCTTC. It is translated as CAKRQGRNEQFF.

This rearrangement joins TRBV28 to TRBJ1-5; tentative D call: TRBD1 (5 bases). The CDR3 spans 14 residues. Deletions cut 4 bases from V and 5 bases from J, with 12 bases between. Per the germline V gene, CDR1 is MDHEN and CDR2 is SYDVKM. CDR3 protein: CASSSGSPYQPQHF. The DNA of the CDR3 is TGTGCCAGCAGTTCAGGGAGCCCCTATCAGCCCCAGCATTTT.

In this sample, this clonotype turned up once. The chain couples TRBV6-1 to TRBJ1-5, with D possibly TRBD1 on 5 matching bases. CDR3 length equals 15 residues. V was shortened by 4 bases and J by 0 bases, with 10 bases between the two germline ends. Germline V gives CDR1 MNHNS, CDR2 SASEGT. CDR3 DNA sequence: TGTGCCAGCAGTGTGGCAGGGCTTAGCAATCAGCCCCAGCATTTT. Encoded protein: CASSVAGLSNQPQHF.

This clonotype was seen only a few times. The V and J genes are TRBV19 and TRBJ1-6, with TRBD1 identical over 8 bases. With 5 bases clipped from V and 9 bases from J, the junction kept 3 bases outside the gene matches. The CDR3 has 13 residues. Germline V gene sequence: CDR1 LNHDA, CDR2 SQIVND (reference sequence). The CDR3 DNA is TGTGCCAGTAGTGGACAGGGTACTTCACCCCTCCACTTT. As protein: CASSGQGTSPLHF. Full variable domain (outside the CDR3, taken from reference TRBV19 and TRBJ1-6): DGGITQSPKYLFRKEGQNVTLSCEQNLNHDAMYWYRQDPGQGLRLIYYSQIVNDFQKGDIAEGYSVSREKKESFPLTVTSAQKNPTAFYLCASSGQGTSPLHFGNGTRLTVT.

This clonotype has more than one count but fewer than ten. This chain joins TRBV7-2 and TRBJ2-1; 11 positions agree with TRBD1. Germline V gene data show CDR1 as SGHTA and CDR2 as FQGNSA. The length of the CDR3 is 16 residues. V shed 1 base, J shed 6 bases, and the junction held 5 bases outside the gene matches. CDR3 coding DNA: TGTGCCAGCAGCTTAGGGCCGGGACAGGGGGGCAATGAGCAGTTCTTC. Its protein is CASSLGPGQGGNEQFF.

This clonotype showed up many times. The chain couples TRBV12-3 or TRBV12-4 to TRBJ2-6; D ambiguous. Trimming took off 5 bases at V and 4 bases at J, with 9 bases between the two ends. There are 14 residues in the CDR3. The CDR3 DNA follows: TGTGCCAGCAGTGGTCCTCCCGGGGCCAACGTCCTGACTTTC. This codes for CASSGPPGANVLTF.

A few counts support this clonotype. The chain employs TRBV27 and TRBJ2-5; TRBD2 matches 12 bases. The CDR3 runs to 15 residues. V gave up 6 bases and J gave up 5 bases; unmatched junction bases: 7. Germline CDR1 MNHEY, CDR2 SMNVEV (reference sequence). The CDR3 here is CASSILAGGGETQYF. CDR3 bases: TGTGCCAGCAGCATACTAGCGGGGGGCGGTGAGACCCAGTACTTC.

The chain links TRBV7-2 to TRBJ2-5; D may be TRBD2 (5 bases). The CDR3 length is 17 residues. Per the germline V gene, CDR1 is SGHTA and CDR2 is FQGNSA. V lost 4 bases, J lost 11 bases, and 29 bases lay in between. The CDR3 nucleotides read TGTGCCAGCAGCTCCTTCGGTCCAGCGGCCTATGACAATGAGCAGTACTTC. Translated: CASSSFGPAAYDNEQYF.